The rows below give T cell receptor beta chains drawn from one sample of a study of blood T cell repertoires in COVID-19. TCRdb keeps only in-frame clones here, not all; method: immunoSEQ multiplex PCR. The sample holds about 300,000 clones, more than 70% seen once. Sequencing input: peripheral blood. Receptor source: a woman aged 25 to 39 with COVID-19, enrolled during active disease. Each CDR3 is given with its conserved first and last residue. A D gene is named only where the DNA matches it firmly. Clone size is shown for a subset of rows, as once, few, many or a class of expanded clone.

>TRBD2|TRBV4-1|.|TRBJ2-3
CASSQMGRLLAGPDTQYF
TGCGCCAGCAGCCAAATGGGGAGGTTACTAGCGGGGCCAGATACGCAGTATTTT
>.|TRBV6-5|once|TRBJ1-5
CASSYTLSSPQHF
TGTGCCAGCAGTTACACATTATCATCGCCCCAGCATTTT
>TRBD2|TRBV4-1|.|TRBJ2-2
CASSQASGGRYTGELFF
TGCGCCAGCAGCCAAGCTAGCGGGGGCCGATACACCGGGGAGCTGTTTTTT
>.|TRBV4-2|few|TRBJ1-5
CASSQDFRGNQPQHF
TGTGCCAGCAGCCAAGATTTTCGGGGCAATCAGCCCCAGCATTTT
>.|TRBV5-1|.|TRBJ2-2
CASSLLDSGTGELFF
TGCGCCAGCAGCTTGCTGGACAGCGGCACCGGGGAGCTGTTTTTT
>TRBD2|TRBV3-1/TRBV3-2|.|TRBJ2-1
CASSRTRGGRPEQFF
TGTGCCAGCAGCCGGACGCGGGGGGGGAGGCCTGAGCAGTTCTTC
>.|TRBV28|.|TRBJ1-2
CASSLGTRRYGYTF
TGTGCCAGCAGTTTGGGGACACGCCGCTATGGCTACACCTTC
>TRBD1|TRBV3-1/TRBV3-2|.|TRBJ1-1
CASSPTGGAYTEAFF
TGTGCCAGCAGCCCGACAGGGGGCGCATACACTGAAGCTTTCTTT
>TRBD2|TRBV15|.|TRBJ2-3
CATSDSGEGTDTQYF
TGTGCCACCAGCGACAGCGGGGAGGGCACAGATACGCAGTATTTT
>TRBD2|TRBV19|.|TRBJ2-6
CASPGGVAGFSGANVLTF
TGTGCCAGTCCGGGGGGGGTGGCAGGGTTCTCTGGGGCCAACGTCCTGACTTTC
>.|TRBV2|.|TRBJ1-5
CASSDEQYQPQHF
TGTGCCAGCAGTGATGAACAGTATCAGCCCCAGCATTTT
>TRBD1|TRBV5-4|.|TRBJ2-5
CASSPGQRLKETQYF
TGTGCCAGCAGCCCGGGACAGCGACTTAAAGAGACCCAGTACTTC
>.|TRBV5-6|.|TRBJ2-3
CASSFSPRATDTQYF
TGTGCCAGCAGCTTCTCACCCAGGGCCACAGATACGCAGTATTTT
>.|TRBV2|.|TRBJ1-2
CASSEGQAEGGYTF
TGTGCCAGCAGTGAAGGGCAGGCGGAGGGAGGCTACACCTTC
>TRBD1|TRBV27|.|TRBJ1-2
CASSSGTGVGYTF
TGTGCCAGCAGTTCCGGGACAGGGGTTGGCTACACCTTC
>.|TRBV7-6|.|TRBJ2-2
CASSLAAGELFF
TGTGCCAGCAGCTTAGCCGCCGGGGAGCTGTTTTTT
>.|TRBV5-6|once|TRBJ1-4
CASSRGTARTNEKLFF
TGTGCCAGCAGCCGGGGGACGGCCCGGACTAATGAAAAACTGTTTTTT
>.|TRBV30|many|TRBJ2-7
CAWSAREQYF
TGTGCCTGGAGTGCGCGGGAGCAGTACTTC
>TRBD2|TRBV7-8|.|TRBJ2-5
CASLKGTSGQETQYF
TGTGCCAGCCTCAAAGGGACTAGCGGCCAAGAGACCCAGTACTTC
>.|TRBV7-9|.|TRBJ2-2
CASSLGIYREGTGELFF
TGTGCCAGCAGCTTAGGGATCTACAGGGAGGGCACCGGGGAGCTGTTTTTT
>TRBD1|TRBV28|.|TRBJ1-5
CASRPKTGGSNQPQHF
TGTGCCAGCAGACCGAAAACAGGGGGAAGCAATCAGCCCCAGCATTTT
>.|TRBV2|.|TRBJ1-2
CASSEALTSYGYTF
TGTGCCAGCAGTGAAGCGCTAACGTCCTATGGCTACACCTTC
>.|TRBV4-1|.|TRBJ2-5
CASSQEWRTPETQYF
TGCGCCAGCAGCCAAGAGTGGAGGACTCCAGAGACCCAGTACTTC
>TRBD1|TRBV7-2|.|TRBJ1-2
CASSFDRIDRVVEGGYTF
TGTGCCAGCAGCTTTGACCGAATCGACAGGGTTGTTGAAGGCGGCTACACCTTC
>.|TRBV10-3|.|TRBJ2-1
CAISEDRRNNEQFF
TGTGCCATCAGTGAGGACAGACGGAACAATGAGCAGTTCTTC
>.|TRBV7-2|.|TRBJ1-2
CASSPEAVYGYTF
TGTGCCAGCAGCCCAGAGGCAGTCTATGGCTACACCTTC
>TRBD1|TRBV18|.|TRBJ1-2
CASSPFGTGANYGYTF
TGTGCCAGCTCCCCTTTTGGGACAGGGGCTAACTATGGCTACACCTTC
>.|TRBV4-1|.|TRBJ1-3
CASSPRPDSSGNTIYF
TGCGCCAGCAGCCCCCGGCCGGACAGCTCTGGAAACACCATATATTTT
>TRBD1|TRBV10-3|.|TRBJ2-7
CAISPGQGFEQYF
TGTGCCATCAGCCCGGGACAGGGGTTCGAGCAGTACTTC
>TRBD2|TRBV7-9|.|TRBJ2-3
CASSLRLAGGHSTDTQYF
TGTGCCAGCAGCCTACGACTAGCGGGGGGCCACAGCACAGATACGCAGTATTTT
>TRBD2|TRBV25-1|.|TRBJ2-1
CASAAGGRNEQFF
TGTGCCAGCGCCGCGGGGGGGCGGAATGAGCAGTTCTTC
>TRBD1|TRBV27|.|TRBJ2-7
CASSLAGQGSSYEQYF
TGTGCCAGCAGCCTAGCCGGACAGGGGTCCTCCTACGAGCAGTACTTC
>TRBD2|TRBV11-3|.|TRBJ2-7
CASSRTGTTVYEQYF
TGTGCCAGCAGCCGCACCGGGACTACCGTTTACGAGCAGTACTTC
>.|TRBV7-9|.|TRBJ1-1
CASGFREMNTEAFF
TGTGCCAGCGGCTTTCGGGAGATGAACACTGAAGCTTTCTTT
>TRBD2|TRBV19|.|TRBJ2-1
CASSPSSGRSSYNEQFF
TGTGCCAGTAGTCCTTCTAGCGGGCGTAGCTCCTACAATGAGCAGTTCTTC
>TRBD1|TRBV18|.|TRBJ1-3
CASSRWDRKNTIYF
TGTGCCAGCTCACGCTGGGACAGAAAAAACACCATATATTTT
>TRBD1|TRBV6-5|.|TRBJ1-2
CASSFRTGGESGYTF
TGTGCCAGCAGTTTTCGGACAGGGGGCGAGTCTGGCTACACCTTC
>.|TRBV11-3|.|TRBJ1-3
CASSREYGNTIYF
TGTGCCAGCAGCAGGGAGTACGGAAACACCATATATTTT
>.|TRBV2|.|TRBJ2-6
CASKGDTGANVLTF
TGTGCCAGCAAGGGGGATACTGGGGCCAACGTCCTGACTTTC
>.|TRBV3-1/TRBV3-2|.|TRBJ1-1
CASSPNQGNTEAFF
TGTGCCAGCAGCCCCAACCAGGGAAACACTGAAGCTTTCTTT
>TRBD2|TRBV5-1|once|TRBJ2-7
CASSLALAGEQYF
TGCGCCAGCAGCTTGGCTCTAGCGGGGGAGCAGTACTTC
>.|TRBV19|.|TRBJ1-1
CASSIEERAGTEAFF
TGTGCCAGTAGTATAGAGGAGAGGGCTGGAACTGAAGCTTTCTTT
>TRBD2|TRBV11-3|.|TRBJ2-1
CASSLSGTRSDNEQFF
TGTGCCAGCAGCTTATCTGGGACTAGATCAGACAATGAGCAGTTCTTC
>.|TRBV6-5|.|TRBJ1-6
CASSYKGWDSPLHF
TGTGCCAGCAGTTACAAGGGGTGGGATTCACCCCTCCACTTT
>TRBD1|TRBV7-9|.|TRBJ1-2
CASSSPKGQGNYGYTF
TGTGCCAGCAGCTCACCGAAGGGACAGGGGAACTATGGCTACACCTTC
>TRBD1|TRBV6-5|.|TRBJ2-4
CASRHRDRVNIQYF
TGTGCCAGCAGGCACCGGGACAGGGTAAACATTCAGTACTTC
>.|TRBV28|.|TRBJ1-5
CASKEQGPGEPQHF
TGTGCCAGCAAAGAACAGGGTCCCGGAGAGCCCCAGCATTTT
>TRBD2|TRBV2|.|TRBJ2-3
CASKFPGGPDTQYF
TGTGCCAGCAAGTTCCCGGGGGGGCCCGATACGCAGTATTTT
>TRBD1|TRBV7-9|.|TRBJ2-5
CASSLAWDRGRETQYF
TGTGCCAGCAGCTTAGCGTGGGACAGGGGTCGAGAGACCCAGTACTTC
>.|TRBV18|.|TRBJ1-1
CASSGSRSTEAFF
TGTGCCAGCTCAGGGTCCAGGTCAACTGAAGCTTTCTTT
>TRBD1|TRBV3-1/TRBV3-2|.|TRBJ1-2
CASSLTGNYGYTF
TGTGCCAGCAGTCTGACAGGGAACTATGGCTACACCTTC
>.|TRBV6-5|.|TRBJ1-2
CASSYGGLYGYTF
TGTGCCAGCAGTTACGGGGGACTCTATGGCTACACCTTC
>TRBD1|TRBV11-2|once|TRBJ1-6
CASRLGQSYNSPLHF
TGTGCCAGCAGACTGGGACAGTCCTATAATTCACCCCTCCACTTT
>TRBD1|TRBV6-4|once|TRBJ1-3
CASRTGFRDTIYF
TGTGCCAGCAGGACAGGGTTTAGGGACACCATATATTTT
>.|TRBV5-1|.|TRBJ1-1
CASSLDSEAFF
TGCGCCAGCAGCTTAGACTCCGAAGCTTTCTTT
>.|TRBV7-9|.|TRBJ1-2
CASSLAQGGNYGYTF
TGTGCCAGCAGCTTAGCACAGGGAGGGAACTATGGCTACACCTTC
>.|TRBV11-3|.|TRBJ1-2
CASSLGLQGRSYGYTF
TGTGCCAGCAGCTTAGGGCTACAGGGAAGAAGCTATGGCTACACCTTC
>.|TRBV14|.|TRBJ2-5
CASSQDWRETQYF
TGTGCCAGCAGCCAAGATTGGCGGGAGACCCAGTACTTC